Following are 5 T cell receptor beta chains from one sample sequenced in a study of blood T cell repertoires in COVID-19. Produced via immunoSEQ multiplex PCR; TCRdb's table is partial and in-frame only. The sample carries a few hundred thousand clones, about four fifths recorded once. Material: peripheral blood. The receptors come from a woman in her late teens or twenties with acute or convalescent COVID-19.

The rearrangement links TRBV6-2 or TRBV6-3 to TRBJ1-5, with D perhaps TRBD1 (5 bases). V lost 2 bases to trimming and J lost 4 bases, with 12 bases between them. The CDR3 loop spans 15 amino acids. CDR1 MNHEY and CDR2 SVGEGT come from the germline V gene. The CDR3 DNA reads as TGTGCCAGCAGTTACATGGACAAGATAAATCAGCCCCAGCATTTT. Its protein product is CASSYMDKINQPQHF.

The CDR3 protein is CASSQVESGSSYNEQFF. CDR3 sequence (DNA): TGTGCCAGCAGCCAAGTAGAGAGCGGGAGTTCCTACAATGAGCAGTTCTTC. This chain joins TRBV4-2 and TRBJ2-1, with 8 bases that match TRBD2. In germline, CDR1 is LGHNA, CDR2 YNFKEQ. The CDR3 contains 17 residues. After removal of 1 base from V and 1 base from J, the junction contained 6 bases not matched to a gene.

J is TRBJ2-7 and V is TRBV6-2 or TRBV6-3; 7 nucleotides line up with TRBD1. Losses at the gene ends were 0 bases for V and 6 bases for J; bases not matched to a gene: 11. The CDR3 is 16 amino acids. Germline CDR1 is MNHEY and CDR2 is SVGEGT. CDR3 protein: CASSYSSSRGSFEQYF. The CDR3 DNA reads TGTGCCAGCAGTTACTCGTCGTCCAGGGGGTCATTCGAGCAGTACTTC.

The chain has TRBV6-5 and TRBJ2-3, with a weak D call TRBD2 (7 bases). V was trimmed by 6 bases and J by 7 bases, leaving 17 bases between them. Per germline, CDR1 MNHEY and CDR2 SVGAGI. This CDR3 spans 14 amino acids. DNA of the CDR3: TGTGCCAGCAGACAGGGAATGGGGGGGTATACGCAGTATTTT. Protein sequence: CASRQGMGGYTQYF.

The chain is built from TRBV7-8 and TRBJ2-7; 12 positions match TRBD1. J gave up 5 bases and V 1 base, and 6 bases lay outside the gene matches. The CDR3 loop spans 16 amino acids. Germline CDR1 reads SGHVS; CDR2 reads FQNEAQ. In DNA, the CDR3 is TGTGCCAGCAGCTTAGTTATGGGACAGGGGGCCCACGAGCAGTACTTC. This codes for CASSLVMGQGAHEQYF.